Following are 25 T cell receptor beta chains from one sample sequenced in a study of blood T cell repertoires in COVID-19. Libraries were prepared by immunoSEQ multiplex PCR; TCRdb keeps only in-frame clonotypes and omits some of them. The repertoire includes about 260,000 clones, around 87% of them detected once, and approximately 5.1% sits in the top ten. The sequencing sample was made of peripheral blood. These receptors were taken from a woman aged 55-69 years with COVID-19, enrolled during active disease.

The J gene is TRBJ2-1, the V gene TRBV6-2 or TRBV6-3; TRBD1 agrees at 9 bases. The V and J ends lost 6 bases and 6 bases, in that order; junction bases with no gene match: 9. The CDR3 loop spans 15 amino acids. Germline CDR1 is MNHEY and CDR2 is SVGEGT. This chain's CDR3 is CASSRGTGWGNEQFF. CDR3 bases: TGTGCCAGCAGCAGGGGGACAGGGTGGGGCAATGAGCAGTTCTTC.

The count of this clone is one. This chain uses TRBV12-5 with TRBJ2-5; 11 bases map to TRBD1. The CDR3 covers 16 residues. With V trimmed by 4 bases and J by 5 bases, 9 bases remained unmatched. The germline V gene has CDR1 LGHNT and CDR2 FRNRAP. The CDR3, as DNA: TGTGCTAGTGGTTCAAACCCGGGACAGGGGGTGGAGACCCAGTACTTC. This sequence encodes CASGSNPGQGVETQYF.

This clone has only a few counts. The V and J genes are TRBV12-3 or TRBV12-4 and TRBJ1-2, with a tentative D call TRBD1 (5 bases). The CDR3 is made up of 12 amino acids. V lost 10 bases to trimming and J lost 4 bases, with 13 bases between them. The CDR3 region has the DNA TGTGCCACCACGGACGGGGGCTATGGCTACACCTTC. As protein: CATTDGGYGYTF.

The genes are TRBV9 and TRBJ2-3; TRBD2 agrees at 9 bases. Trimming took 0 bases from V and 4 from J; bases not matched to a gene: 3. From germline, CDR1 is SGDLS and CDR2 YYNGEE. This CDR3 has 15 amino acids. The CDR3 loop is CASSVVAGGSDTQYF. In DNA form, the CDR3 reads TGTGCCAGCAGCGTAGTGGCGGGAGGGTCAGATACGCAGTATTTT.

J is TRBJ2-7 and V is TRBV18; D may be TRBD1 (6 bases). Germline V CDR1 and CDR2: KGHSH, LQKENI. The CDR3 is 13 amino acids. V lost 4 bases, J lost 4 bases, and 11 bases lay in between. As DNA, the CDR3 is TGTGCCAGCTCACTCCAACAGGGATACGAGCAGTACTTC. Translated: CASSLQQGYEQYF.

V is TRBV19 and J is TRBJ2-5, with 12 bases fitting TRBD2. The junction had 12 bases not matched to a gene; V was cut back by 4 bases and J by 6 bases. Germline-derived CDR1 and CDR2 are LNHDA and SQIVND (reference sequence). This CDR3 is built from 17 residues. The CDR3, as DNA: TGTGCCAGTAGTAAAAGACGACTAGCGGGAGTCGGAAAGACCCAGTACTTC. Its protein product is CASSKRRLAGVGKTQYF.

The V call is TRBV9, the J call TRBJ2-3; D is ambiguous. The CDR3 is made up of 17 amino acids. V shed 0 bases and J shed 0 bases, with 14 bases lying between them. Per germline, CDR1 SGDLS and CDR2 YYNGEE. The CDR3 region has the DNA TGTGCCAGCAGCGTAGCTCTAGTCCGTACTAGCACAGATACGCAGTATTTT. It specifies CASSVALVRTSTDTQYF.

This chain links TRBV5-6 with TRBJ1-4; 8 nucleotides agree with TRBD1. With V trimmed by 5 bases and J by 3 bases, 9 bases remained unmatched. The CDR3 length is 16 residues. The V gene's germline CDR1 is SGHDT and CDR2 YYEEEE. The CDR3 region has the DNA TGTGCCAGCAGTAAACTGACAGGGGCCGCTAATGAAAAACTGTTTTTT. Protein sequence: CASSKLTGAANEKLFF. Using reference TRBV5-6 and TRBJ1-4 for the parts outside the CDR3, the full variable domain is DAGVTQSPTHLIKTRGQQVTLRCSPKSGHDTVSWYQQALGQGPQFIFQYYEEEERQRGNFPDRFSGHQFPNYSSELNVNALLLGDSALYLCASSKLTGAANEKLFFGSGTQLSVL.

This chain connects TRBV2 to TRBJ1-6; 7 bases agree with TRBD1. J gave up 8 bases and V 3 bases, and 4 bases lay outside the gene matches. From germline, CDR1 is SNHLY and CDR2 FYNNEI. The CDR3 is made up of 14 amino acids. In DNA, the CDR3 is TGTGCCAGCAGTGAGGACAGGCTTTATTCACCCCTCCACTTT. It is translated as CASSEDRLYSPLHF.

The rearrangement links TRBV7-2 to TRBJ2-7; 11 bases line up with TRBD2. CDR3 length: 16 amino acids. Looked up from germline, CDR1 is SGHTA and CDR2 is FQGNSA. J was trimmed by 4 bases and V by 4 bases; bases with no gene match: 9. The CDR3 region has the DNA TGTGCCAGCAGCTCACCTACTAGCGGGAGTGTTTACGAGCAGTACTTC. Translating it yields CASSSPTSGSVYEQYF. The full variable domain, rest sourced from reference TRBV7-2 and TRBJ2-7, is GAGVSQSPSNKVTEKGKDVELRCDPISGHTALYWYRQSLGQGLEFLIYFQGNSAPDKSGLPSDRFSAERTGGSVSTLTIQRTQQEDSAVYLCASSSPTSGSVYEQYFGPGTRLTVT.

The chain joins TRBV5-4 to TRBJ2-1, with 11 positions matching TRBD1. The V gene's germline CDR1 is SGHNT and CDR2 YYREEE (reference sequence). The CDR3 has 15 amino acids. The J segment lost 7 bases and the V segment lost 2 bases, leaving 5 bases of the junction unmatched. The CDR3 coding sequence is TGTGCCAGCAGCTTCGGGACAGGGGGTAAAAATGAGCAGTTCTTC. It codes for CASSFGTGGKNEQFF.

The V call is TRBV18, the J call TRBJ2-1, with 11 bases that match TRBD2. The CDR3 spans 14 residues. J gave up 4 bases and V 6 bases, and 2 bases lay outside the gene matches. The germline V gene encodes CDR1 KGHSH and CDR2 LQKENI. In DNA form, the CDR3 reads TGTGCCAGCTCGACTAGCGGGACTTACAATGAGCAGTTCTTC. As protein: CASSTSGTYNEQFF. Full variable domain (outside the CDR3, taken from reference TRBV18 and TRBJ2-1): NAGVMQNPRHLVRRRGQEARLRCSPMKGHSHVYWYRQLPEEGLKFMVYLQKENIIDESGMPKERFSAEFPKEGPSILRIQQVVRGDSAAYFCASSTSGTYNEQFFGPGTRLTVL.

The rearrangement joins TRBV19 to TRBJ2-1; the match to TRBD2 covers 7 bases. CDR3 length: 16 residues. CDR1 is LNHDA and CDR2 is SQIVND in the germline V gene (reference sequence). With 3 bases clipped from V and 7 bases from J, the junction kept 12 bases outside the gene matches. CDR3 nucleotide sequence: TGTGCCAGTAGTATTCTTGTCGGCGGGAGAGTAAATGAGCAGTTCTTC. It codes for CASSILVGGRVNEQFF.

The chain uses TRBV4-1 and TRBJ2-3, with D unresolved. The germline CDR1 and CDR2 sequences are MGHRA and YSYEKL. Trimming removed 3 bases at V and 5 bases at J, with 9 bases between. The CDR3 is 13 amino acids. CDR3: CASSHRLRDTQYF. In DNA, the CDR3 is TGCGCCAGCAGCCACCGACTTAGAGATACGCAGTATTTT.

The V call is TRBV7-8, the J call TRBJ1-5, with D possibly being TRBD1 (5 bases). The ends were cut back, 2 bases at V and 8 bases at J, with 22 bases in the middle. Germline values: CDR1 SGHVS, CDR2 FQNEAQ. The length of the CDR3 is 17 residues. The CDR3 loop is CASSLRSRRQSLEPQHF. The CDR3 DNA sequence: TGTGCCAGCAGCTTAAGGTCCCGGAGACAGTCATTGGAGCCCCAGCATTTT.

This rearrangement joins TRBV5-1 to TRBJ2-1, with 9 nucleotides matching TRBD2. The CDR3 is 14 residues long. J lost 6 bases, V lost 7 bases, and 8 bases had no gene match. Germline V gene data show CDR1 as SGHRS and CDR2 as YFSETQ. The CDR3 region has the DNA TGCGCCAGCGTCCGGGTAGCGGGAGTCAATGAGCAGTTCTTC. It encodes CASVRVAGVNEQFF.

This clone came up a few times. CDR3 sequence reads: CASRGLMGSQPQHF. Here the CDR3 DNA reads TGTGCCAGCAGGGGACTCATGGGGAGCCAGCCCCAGCATTTT. The chain joins TRBV6-5 to TRBJ1-5; TRBD1 is a possible D gene (5 bases). The germline V gene encodes CDR1 MNHEY and CDR2 SVGAGI. Trimming removed 6 bases from V and 7 bases from J, with 16 bases in between. This CDR3 contains 14 residues.

The chain recombines TRBV9 with TRBJ2-1; TRBD2 aligns across 7 bases. Per the germline V gene, CDR1 is SGDLS and CDR2 is YYNGEE. J was trimmed by 4 bases and V by 0 bases; bases with no gene match: 4. The CDR3 length is 15 residues. The CDR3 DNA follows: TGTGCCAGCAGCGTAGAGCAAGCGGGATACAATGAGCAGTTCTTC. The encoded protein is CASSVEQAGYNEQFF.

The chain has TRBV3-1 (or the pseudogene TRBV3-2) and TRBJ2-5; D might be TRBD2 (7 bases). V was trimmed by 5 bases and J by 7 bases, leaving 17 bases between them. The CDR3 loop spans 14 amino acids. Germline CDR1 and CDR2: LGHDT and YNNKEL (reference sequence). The CDR3 spells CASSTHLGGGTQYF. The DNA of the CDR3 is TGTGCCAGCAGCACTCATCTAGGGGGGGGGACCCAGTACTTC.

Note on this clone: The sample carries other DNA sequences with the same CDR3. The rearrangement links TRBV5-1 to TRBJ1-2; 7 bases are a match to TRBD1. The junction had 3 bases not matched to a gene; V was cut back by 4 bases and J by 0 bases. CDR1 and CDR2 from the germline V gene are SGHRS and YFSETQ. This CDR3 has 14 residues. The CDR3 reads CASSRDSPNYGYTF. CDR3 coding DNA: TGCGCCAGCAGCCGGGACAGCCCTAACTATGGCTACACCTTC.

V is TRBV10-2 and J is TRBJ1-1; D not certain. V was cut by 3 bases and J by 6 bases, with 11 bases left in between. The CDR3 is 13 residues long. Germline V CDR1 and CDR2: WSHSY, SAAADI. This chain's CDR3 is CASSEGGRAEAFF. The CDR3 coding sequence is TGCGCCAGCAGTGAAGGAGGACGAGCTGAAGCTTTCTTT.

V usage is TRBV15 and J usage is TRBJ1-1; D ambiguous. V lost 1 base, J lost 5 bases, and 8 bases lay in between. The CDR3 runs to 13 residues. Germline lookup yields CDR1 LNHNV and CDR2 YYDKDF (reference sequence). In DNA, the CDR3 is TGTGCCACCAGCAGAGGGGCGGGTACTGAAGCTTTCTTT. This encodes CATSRGAGTEAFF.

J is TRBJ2-6 and V is TRBV15; D uncertain. The CDR3 length is 18 residues. The V end lost 0 bases, the J end lost 0 bases, and 12 bases lay between the germline ends. Germline loops: CDR1 LNHNV, CDR2 YYDKDF (reference sequence). The CDR3: CATSRDLGSLSGANVLTF. The DNA of the CDR3 is TGTGCCACCAGCAGAGACCTGGGCAGCCTCTCTGGGGCCAACGTCCTGACTTTC.

The chain has TRBV27 and TRBJ1-2; 7 bases align to TRBD1. Germline V gene lookup returns CDR1 MNHEY and CDR2 SMNVEV (reference sequence). The CDR3 is 15 residues long. Losses at the gene ends were 3 bases for V and 4 bases for J; bases not matched to a gene: 8. CDR3 in amino acids: CASSFGRGRAYGYTF. The CDR3 DNA sequence: TGTGCCAGCAGTTTTGGTAGGGGGCGCGCCTATGGCTACACCTTC.

The chain has TRBV18 and TRBJ2-2, with a possible D match to TRBD2 (5 bases). From germline, CDR1 is KGHSH and CDR2 LQKENI. CDR3 length: 18 residues. V was trimmed by 3 bases and J by 3 bases, leaving 20 bases between them. CDR3 amino acids: CASSPRMIAGVDTGELFF. CDR3 in DNA: TGTGCCAGCTCACCCAGGATGATTGCGGGTGTGGACACCGGGGAGCTGTTTTTT.